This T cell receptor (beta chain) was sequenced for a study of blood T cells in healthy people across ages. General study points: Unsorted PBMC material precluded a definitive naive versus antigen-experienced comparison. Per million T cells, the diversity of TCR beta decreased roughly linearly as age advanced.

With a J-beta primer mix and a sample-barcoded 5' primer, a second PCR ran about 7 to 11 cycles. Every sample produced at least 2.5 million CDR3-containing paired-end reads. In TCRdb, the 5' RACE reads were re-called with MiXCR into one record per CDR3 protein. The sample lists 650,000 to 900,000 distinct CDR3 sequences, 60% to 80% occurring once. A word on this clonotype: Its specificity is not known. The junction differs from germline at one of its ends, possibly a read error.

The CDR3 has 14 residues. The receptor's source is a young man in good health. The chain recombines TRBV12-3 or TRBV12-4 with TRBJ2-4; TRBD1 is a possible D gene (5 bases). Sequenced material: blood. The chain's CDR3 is CASSLARAKNTQYF. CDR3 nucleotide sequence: TGTGCCAGCAGTTTAGCCAGGGCCAAAAACACTCAGTACTTC.